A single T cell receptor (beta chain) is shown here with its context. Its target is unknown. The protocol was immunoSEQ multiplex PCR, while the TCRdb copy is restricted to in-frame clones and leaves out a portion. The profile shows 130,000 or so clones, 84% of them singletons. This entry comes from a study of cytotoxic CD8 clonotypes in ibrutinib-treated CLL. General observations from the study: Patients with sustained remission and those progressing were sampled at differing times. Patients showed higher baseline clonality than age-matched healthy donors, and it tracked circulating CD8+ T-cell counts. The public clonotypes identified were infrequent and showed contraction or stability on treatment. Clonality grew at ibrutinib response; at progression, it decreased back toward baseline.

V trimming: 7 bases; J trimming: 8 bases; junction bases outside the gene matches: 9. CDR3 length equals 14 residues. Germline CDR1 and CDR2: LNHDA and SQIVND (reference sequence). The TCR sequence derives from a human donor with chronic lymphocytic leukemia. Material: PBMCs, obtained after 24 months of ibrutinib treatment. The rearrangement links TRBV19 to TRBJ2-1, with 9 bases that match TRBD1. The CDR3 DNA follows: TGTGCCAGTAAACAGGGGGCGCTGGGACATGAGCAGTTCTTC. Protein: CASKQGALGHEQFF.